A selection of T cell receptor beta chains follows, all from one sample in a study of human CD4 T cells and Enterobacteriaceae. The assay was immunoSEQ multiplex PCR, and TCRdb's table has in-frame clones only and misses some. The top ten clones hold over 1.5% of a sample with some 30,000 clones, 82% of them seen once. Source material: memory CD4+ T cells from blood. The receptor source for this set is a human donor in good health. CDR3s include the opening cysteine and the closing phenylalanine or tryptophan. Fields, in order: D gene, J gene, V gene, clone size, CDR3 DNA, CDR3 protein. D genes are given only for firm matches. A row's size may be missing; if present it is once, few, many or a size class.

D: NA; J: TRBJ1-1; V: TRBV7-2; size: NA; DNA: TGTGCCAGCAGCTCAGGGGTTGTCGCCACTGAAGCTTTCTTT; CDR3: CASSSGVVATEAFF
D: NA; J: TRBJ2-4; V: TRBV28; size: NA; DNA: TGTGCCAGCAGTTCACGATACGGGACCGGAGCCAAAAACATTCAGTACTTC; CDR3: CASSSRYGTGAKNIQYF
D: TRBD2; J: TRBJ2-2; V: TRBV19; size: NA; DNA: TGTGCCACCGGAAGGGGACTACAACACCGGGAGCTGTTTTTT; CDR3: CATGRGLQHRELFF
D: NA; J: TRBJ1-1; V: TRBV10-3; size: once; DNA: TGTGCCATCAGTGAAGGTCAGGTTCTTGAAGCTTTCTTT; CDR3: CAISEGQVLEAFF
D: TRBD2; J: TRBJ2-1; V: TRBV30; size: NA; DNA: TGTGCCTGGAGCAAGGGAGGGAGACTAGCAGTAGCCTACAATGAGCAGTTCTTC; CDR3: CAWSKGGRLAVAYNEQFF
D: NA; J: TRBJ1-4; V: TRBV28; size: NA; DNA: TGTGCCAGCAGTTCGACAGGCACCCGTGAACAACTGTTTTTT; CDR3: CASSSTGTREQLFF
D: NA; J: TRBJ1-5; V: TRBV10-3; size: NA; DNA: TGTGCCATCAGGACCCGGGACGGTTCCAATCAGCCCCAGCATTTT; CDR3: CAIRTRDGSNQPQHF
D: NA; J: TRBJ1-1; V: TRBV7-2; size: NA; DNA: TGTGCCAGCAGCTTAGAACAGGGTTTTGAAGCTTTCTTT; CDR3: CASSLEQGFEAFF
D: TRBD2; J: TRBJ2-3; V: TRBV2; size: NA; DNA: TGTGCCAGCATACTAGCGGGGGTAGATACGCAGTATTTT; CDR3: CASILAGVDTQYF
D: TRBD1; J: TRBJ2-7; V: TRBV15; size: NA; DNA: TGTGCCACCAGCAGAGCTGGGACAGGTGGCTACGAGCAGTACTTC; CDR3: CATSRAGTGGYEQYF
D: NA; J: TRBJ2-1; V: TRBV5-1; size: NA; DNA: TGCGCCAGCAGCCGAGTACAAGGGAGCGCGTTGGATGAGCAGTTCTTC; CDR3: CASSRVQGSALDEQFF
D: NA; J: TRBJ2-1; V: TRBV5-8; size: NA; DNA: TGTGCCAGCAGCTTGTTTCTAGGGACTGCCAGCTCCTACAATGAGCAGTTCTTC; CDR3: CASSLFLGTASSYNEQFF
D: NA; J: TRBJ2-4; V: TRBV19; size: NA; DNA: TGTGCCAGTAGTATAAAGACGGACCTAGCCAAAAACATTCAGTACTTC; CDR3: CASSIKTDLAKNIQYF
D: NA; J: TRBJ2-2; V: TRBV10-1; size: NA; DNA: TGCGCCAGCAGTAGAGGGACCTTGGGGACCGGGGAGCTGTTTTTT; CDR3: CASSRGTLGTGELFF
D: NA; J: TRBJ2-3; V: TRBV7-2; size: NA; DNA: TGTGCCAGCAGCTTAGGGGGGGCAGTAGATACGCAGTATTTT; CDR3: CASSLGGAVDTQYF
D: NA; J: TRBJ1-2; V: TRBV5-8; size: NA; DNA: TGTGCCAGCAGCTTGCCGGCAGCTAACTATGGCTACACCTTC; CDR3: CASSLPAANYGYTF
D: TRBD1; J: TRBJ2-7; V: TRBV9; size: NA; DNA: TGTGCCAGCAGCCCCGGACAGGGGGCTTTCTACGAGCAGTACTTC; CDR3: CASSPGQGAFYEQYF
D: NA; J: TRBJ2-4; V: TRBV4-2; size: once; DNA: TGTGCCAGCAGCCAAGAGGACAAAAACATTCAGTACTTC; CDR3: CASSQEDKNIQYF
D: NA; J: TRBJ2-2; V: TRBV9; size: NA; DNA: TGTGCCAGCAGCGCCCGGAGGGGGGCCTCGGACGGGAGTAATACCGGGGAGCTGTTTTTT; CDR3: CASSARRGASDGSNTGELFF
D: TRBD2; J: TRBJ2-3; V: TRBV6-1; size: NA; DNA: TGTGCCAGCAGTGGCCCCACTAGCGGGGTCCCCGATACGCAGTATTTT; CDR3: CASSGPTSGVPDTQYF
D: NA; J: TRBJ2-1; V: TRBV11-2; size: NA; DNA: TGTGCCAGCAGCTATGGACAGCCCGGGGGTGAGCAGTTCTTC; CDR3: CASSYGQPGGEQFF
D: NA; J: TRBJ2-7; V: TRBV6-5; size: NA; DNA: TGTGCCAGCAGTTACTCGGGCGGACAGTCCTACGAGCAGTACTTC; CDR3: CASSYSGGQSYEQYF
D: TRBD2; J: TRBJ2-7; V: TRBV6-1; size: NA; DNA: TGTGCCAGCAGTGAAATGGTAGCGGGAAACTACGAGCAGTACTTC; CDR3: CASSEMVAGNYEQYF
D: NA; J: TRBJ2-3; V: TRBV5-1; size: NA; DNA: TGCGCCAGCAGCTTGATAAGGCCAGGGGATACGCAGTATTTT; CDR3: CASSLIRPGDTQYF
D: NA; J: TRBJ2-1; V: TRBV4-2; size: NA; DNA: TGTGCCAGCAGCCAAGACGGATACAATGAGCAGTTCTTC; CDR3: CASSQDGYNEQFF
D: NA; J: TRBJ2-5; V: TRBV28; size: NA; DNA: TGTGCCAGCAGTTTATATGGAGGGTTGGAGACCCAGTACTTC; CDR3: CASSLYGGLETQYF
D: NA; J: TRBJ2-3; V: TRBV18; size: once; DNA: TGTGCCAGCTCGGCTTCTGCTGACTGGGGCGGTACGCAGTATTTT; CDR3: CASSASADWGGTQYF
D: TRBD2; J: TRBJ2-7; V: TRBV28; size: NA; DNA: TGTGCCAGCAGCCCGTATAGCGGGAGAGGGAGCGAGCAGTACTTC; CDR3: CASSPYSGRGSEQYF
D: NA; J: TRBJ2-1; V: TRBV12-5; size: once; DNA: TGTGCTAGTGGGAGTGACTCCCTCGGGCACAATGAGCAGTTCTTC; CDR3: CASGSDSLGHNEQFF
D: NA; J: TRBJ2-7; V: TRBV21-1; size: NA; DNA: TGTGCCAGCAGCAGTGGGGTATTGAGCGGAGTCCTCTACGAGCAGTACTTC; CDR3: CASSSGVLSGVLYEQYF
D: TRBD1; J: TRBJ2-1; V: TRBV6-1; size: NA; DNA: TGTGCCAGCAGATCCCGGTGGACAGGACACAATGAGCAGTTCTTC; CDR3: CASRSRWTGHNEQFF
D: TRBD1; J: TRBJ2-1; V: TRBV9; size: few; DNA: TGTGCCAGCAGCGTAGAAGGACAGGGTGGCAATGAGCAGTTCTTC; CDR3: CASSVEGQGGNEQFF
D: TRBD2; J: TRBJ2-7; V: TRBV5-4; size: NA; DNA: TGTGCCAGCAGCTTGGGGGGGCTAGCGGGGCGCGCCGAGCAGTACTTC; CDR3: CASSLGGLAGRAEQYF
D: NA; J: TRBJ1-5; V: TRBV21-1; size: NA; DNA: TGTGCCAGCAGAACCGGGCTAGCTACATGGCATCATCAGCCCCAGCATTTT; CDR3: CASRTGLATWHHQPQHF
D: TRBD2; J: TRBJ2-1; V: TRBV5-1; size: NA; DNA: TGCGCCAGCAGCGGAGCGGGAGTAGCCTACAATGAGCAGTTCTTC; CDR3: CASSGAGVAYNEQFF
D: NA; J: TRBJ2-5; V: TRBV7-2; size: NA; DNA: TGTGCCAGCAGCTTATTCGAAGAGACCCAGTACTTC; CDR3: CASSLFEETQYF
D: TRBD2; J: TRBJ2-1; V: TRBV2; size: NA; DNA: TGTGCCAGCACCCCACGGACTAGCGGGAGGAACAATGAGCAGTTCTTC; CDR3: CASTPRTSGRNNEQFF
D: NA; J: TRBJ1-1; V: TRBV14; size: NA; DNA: TGTGCCAGCAGCCGTGCTAGCGCTGAAGCTTTCTTT; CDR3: CASSRASAEAFF